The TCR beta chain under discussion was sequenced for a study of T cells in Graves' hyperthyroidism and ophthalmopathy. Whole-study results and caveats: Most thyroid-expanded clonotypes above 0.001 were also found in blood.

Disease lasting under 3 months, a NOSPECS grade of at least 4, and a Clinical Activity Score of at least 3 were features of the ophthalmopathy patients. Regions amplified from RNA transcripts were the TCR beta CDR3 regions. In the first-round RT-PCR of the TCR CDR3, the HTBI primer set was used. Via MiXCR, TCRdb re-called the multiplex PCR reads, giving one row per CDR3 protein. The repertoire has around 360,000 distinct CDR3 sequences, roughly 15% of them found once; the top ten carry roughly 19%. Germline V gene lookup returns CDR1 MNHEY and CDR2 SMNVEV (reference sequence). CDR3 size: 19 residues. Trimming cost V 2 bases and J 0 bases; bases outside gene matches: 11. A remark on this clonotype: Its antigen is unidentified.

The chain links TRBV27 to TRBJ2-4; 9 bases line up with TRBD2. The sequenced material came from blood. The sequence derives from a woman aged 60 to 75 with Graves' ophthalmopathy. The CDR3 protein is CASSLRGASGNLAKNIQYF. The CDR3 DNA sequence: TGTGCCAGCAGTTTACGAGGGGCTAGCGGGAACCTAGCCAAAAACATTCAGTACTTC.